The 16 T cell receptor beta chains presented below share a single source sample, sequenced in a study of shared clonotypes between healthy human individuals. Terminally differentiated effector memory CD45RA+ cells were left out of the naive CD8 fraction, which was CD45RO-negative and positively selected for CCR7. Repertoires were generated with immunoSEQ multiplex PCR, while TCRdb's copy carries only in-frame clones and drops some. The data show 1.5 million to 2.5 million clones, 85% to 95% seen once. Sequencing was carried out using naive CD8+ T cells sorted from blood. The source is a man aged 18 to 30 in good health.

The chain has TRBV7-2 and TRBJ2-7; perhaps TRBD2 as D (6 bases). Germline CDR1 and CDR2: SGHTA and FQGNSA. V lost 4 bases and J lost 6, with 19 bases in between. CDR3 size: 15 residues. CDR3 DNA: TGTGCCAGCAGCTCTATGGGTCCCGGAGGGTCCGAGCAGTACTTC. It translates to CASSSMGPGGSEQYF.

The CDR3 here is CASSPTGTQRDGYTF. DNA for the CDR3: TGTGCCAGCAGTCCTACAGGGACCCAAAGGGATGGCTACACCTTC. The chain uses TRBV27 and TRBJ1-2; perhaps TRBD1 as D (6 bases). CDR1 and CDR2 from the germline V gene are MNHEY and SMNVEV (reference sequence). This CDR3 comprises 15 residues. V was pared by 5 bases and J by 6 bases, with 19 bases between.

The chain carries TRBV7-6 and TRBJ2-2; possibly TRBD2 for D (5 bases). This CDR3 is 14 amino acids long. Trimming removed 5 bases at V and 6 bases at J, with 13 bases between. CDR1 SGHVS and CDR2 FNYEAQ come from the germline V gene. The CDR3 DNA is TGTGCCAGCAGCCAATACGGGGTACCCGGGGAGCTGTTTTTT. Protein sequence: CASSQYGVPGELFF.

As concerns this clone: Other DNA sequences in the same sample also yield this CDR3. The chain combines TRBV7-2 with TRBJ2-5; 7 bases line up with TRBD2. The CDR3 sequence is 14 residues long. The J segment lost 1 base and the V segment lost 3 bases, leaving 2 bases of the junction unmatched. CDR1 and CDR2 (germline): SGHTA, FQGNSA. The CDR3 sequence: CASSLLAAQETQYF. CDR3 nucleotide sequence: TGTGCCAGCAGCTTGCTAGCGGCCCAAGAGACCCAGTACTTC.

This clone was seen a single time. The V call is TRBV6-5, the J call TRBJ2-7; 12 bases fit TRBD2. Germline CDR1 MNHEY, CDR2 SVGAGI. V shed 5 bases, J shed 7 bases, and the junction held 9 bases outside the gene matches. This CDR3 comprises 15 residues. Here the CDR3 reads CASSPTSGGYFEQYF. For the CDR3, the DNA is TGTGCCAGCAGTCCGACTAGCGGGGGCTATTTTGAGCAGTACTTC.

The chain carries TRBV29-1 and TRBJ1-2; 12 bases map to TRBD1. Losses at the gene ends were 1 base for V and 4 bases for J; bases not matched to a gene: 7. The germline gives CDR1 SQVTM, CDR2 ANQGSEA. The CDR3 totals 16 residues. The CDR3 is CSVEGWDRGQSYGYTF. The CDR3 DNA follows: TGCAGCGTTGAAGGGTGGGACAGGGGGCAGAGCTATGGCTACACCTTC.

The chain couples TRBV7-3 to TRBJ2-5, with D perhaps matching TRBD2 (5 bases). V lost 2 bases to trimming and J lost 5 bases, with 9 bases between them. CDR3 length: 13 amino acids. Germline V gene sequence: CDR1 SGHTA, CDR2 FQGTGA. Here the CDR3 reads CASSLEGRETQYF. CDR3 DNA sequence: TGTGCCAGCAGCTTAGAGGGCCGGGAGACCCAGTACTTC.

The rearrangement links TRBV7-9 to TRBJ2-1; TRBD2 matches at 10 bases. CDR1 and CDR2 (germline): SEHNR, FQNEAQ (reference sequence). J lost 3 bases, V lost 4 bases, and 12 bases had no gene match. The CDR3 spans 18 residues. In DNA, the CDR3 is TGTGCCAGCAGCTCGGGGGGCTCTAGCGGGAGAGTCTACAATGAGCAGTTCTTC. This codes for CASSSGGSSGRVYNEQFF.

In regard to this clone: The identical CDR3 is also encoded by other nucleotide sequences in the sample. The chain couples TRBV19 to TRBJ2-1; TRBD2 aligns across 7 bases. The germline gives CDR1 LNHDA, CDR2 SQIVND (reference sequence). V dropped 8 bases and J dropped 2; count of bases not matched to a gene: 3. The CDR3 sequence is 13 residues long. CDR3 amino acids: CASGLAAYNEQFF. The CDR3 DNA is TGTGCCAGTGGTCTAGCGGCCTACAATGAGCAGTTCTTC.

V and J are TRBV6-5 and TRBJ1-1, with no clear D. The CDR3 has 14 amino acids. V was shortened by 6 bases and J by 4 bases, with 15 bases between the two germline ends. Germline V CDR1 and CDR2: MNHEY, SVGAGI. The CDR3 coding sequence is TGTGCCAGCAGAATTGCCGGCGGGTCCACTGAAGCTTTCTTT. It codes for CASRIAGGSTEAFF.

The chain combines TRBV27 with TRBJ2-7, with 9 nucleotides matching TRBD2. Germline V gene data show CDR1 as MNHEY and CDR2 as SMNVEV (reference sequence). Germline trimming cut 0 bases from V and 4 bases from J; bases unmatched to any gene: 7. This CDR3 comprises 16 residues. CDR3 bases: TGTGCCAGCAGTTTATCGTTCAGACTAGCGGTTTACGAGCAGTACTTC. Amino acids: CASSLSFRLAVYEQYF.

The gene calls are TRBV29-1 and TRBJ2-7; tentatively, D is TRBD2 (5 bases). The length of the CDR3 is 15 residues. The germline V gene encodes CDR1 SQVTM and CDR2 ANQGSEA. V shed 1 base and J shed 2 bases, with 15 bases lying between them. This chain's CDR3 is CSVEGRTDPPYEQYF. CDR3 nucleotides: TGCAGCGTTGAAGGGAGGACGGATCCCCCCTACGAGCAGTACTTC.

This clone was seen a single time. V is TRBV4-1 and J is TRBJ2-5, with TRBD2 matching over 11 bases. V gave up 2 bases and J gave up 5 bases; unmatched junction bases: 10. The CDR3 runs to 17 residues. Germline V gives CDR1 MGHRA, CDR2 YSYEKL. CDR3 in amino acids: CASSQPATSGNGETQYF. As DNA, the CDR3 is TGCGCCAGCAGCCAACCCGCGACTAGCGGGAATGGGGAGACCCAGTACTTC.

To note about this clone: The sample holds other DNA sequences that translate to the same CDR3. The J gene is TRBJ1-3, the V gene TRBV4-1; no clear D. The CDR3 extends over 13 amino acids. Trimming removed 1 base from V and 4 bases from J, with 5 bases in between. CDR1 and CDR2 from the germline V gene are MGHRA and YSYEKL. CDR3 protein: CASSQVLGNTIYF. Written as DNA, the CDR3 is TGCGCCAGCAGCCAAGTCTTGGGAAACACCATATATTTT.

With regard to this clone: Other DNA sequences from this sample encode an identical CDR3 as well. This chain connects TRBV7-9 to TRBJ2-5; D unresolved. The V gene's germline CDR1 is SEHNR and CDR2 FQNEAQ (reference sequence). This CDR3 region has 12 residues. Trimming removed 3 bases at V and 2 bases at J, with 4 bases between. The CDR3 region has the DNA TGTGCCAGCAGCTTTGGGCAAGAGACCCAGTACTTC. This gives the protein CASSFGQETQYF.

The chain is built from TRBV29-1 and TRBJ2-7, with 12 positions matching TRBD1. CDR3 length equals 14 residues. The V gene end was trimmed by 6 bases and the J gene end by 4 bases; junction bases not matched to a gene: 7. CDR1 and CDR2 (germline): SQVTM, ANQGSEA. The CDR3 coding sequence is TGCAGCGTCGTGGGGGGACAGGGGGCTTACGAGCAGTACTTC. Translation: CSVVGGQGAYEQYF.